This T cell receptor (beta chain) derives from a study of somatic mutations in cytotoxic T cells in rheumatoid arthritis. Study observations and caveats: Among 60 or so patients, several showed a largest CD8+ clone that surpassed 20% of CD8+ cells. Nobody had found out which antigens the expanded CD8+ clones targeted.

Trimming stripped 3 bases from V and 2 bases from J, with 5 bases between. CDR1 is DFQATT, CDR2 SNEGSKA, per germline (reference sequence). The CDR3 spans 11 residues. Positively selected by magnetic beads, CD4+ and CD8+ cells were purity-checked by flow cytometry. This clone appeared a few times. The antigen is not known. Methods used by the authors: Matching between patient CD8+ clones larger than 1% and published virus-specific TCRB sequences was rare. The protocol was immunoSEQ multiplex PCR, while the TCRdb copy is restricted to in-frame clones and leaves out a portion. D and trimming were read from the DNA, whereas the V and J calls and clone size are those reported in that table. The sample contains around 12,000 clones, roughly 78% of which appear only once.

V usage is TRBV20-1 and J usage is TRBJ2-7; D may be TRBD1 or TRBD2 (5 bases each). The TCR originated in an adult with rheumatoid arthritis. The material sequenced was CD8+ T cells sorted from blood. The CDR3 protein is CSARGPYEQYF. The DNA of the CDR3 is TGCAGTGCTAGGGGACCCTACGAGCAGTACTTC.